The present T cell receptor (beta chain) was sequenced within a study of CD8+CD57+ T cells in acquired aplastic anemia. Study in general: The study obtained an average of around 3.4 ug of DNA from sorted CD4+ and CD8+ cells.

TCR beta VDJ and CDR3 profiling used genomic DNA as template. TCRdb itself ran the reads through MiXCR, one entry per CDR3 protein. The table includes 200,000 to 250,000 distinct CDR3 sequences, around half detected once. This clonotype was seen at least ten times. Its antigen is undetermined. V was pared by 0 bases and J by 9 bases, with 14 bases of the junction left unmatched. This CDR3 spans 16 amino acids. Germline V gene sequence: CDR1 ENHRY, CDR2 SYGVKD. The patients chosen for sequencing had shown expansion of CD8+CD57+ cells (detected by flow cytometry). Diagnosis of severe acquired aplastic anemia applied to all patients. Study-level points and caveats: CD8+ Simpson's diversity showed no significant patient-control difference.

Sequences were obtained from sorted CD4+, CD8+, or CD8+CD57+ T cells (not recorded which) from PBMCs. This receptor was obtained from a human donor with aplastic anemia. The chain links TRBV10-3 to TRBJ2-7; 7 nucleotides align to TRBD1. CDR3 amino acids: CAISESDRVLRFVQYF. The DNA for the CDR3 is TGTGCCATCAGTGAGTCAGACAGGGTGTTACGTTTCGTGCAGTACTTC.